Presented here are 32 T cell receptor beta chains from one specimen sequenced in a study of blood T cell repertoires in COVID-19. Clones were read by immunoSEQ multiplex PCR, and TCRdb kept only the in-frame ones, dropping some. The table lists about 190,000 clones, 85% of them singletons. The sequenced material came from peripheral blood. The receptors shown here come from a woman of 80 years or more with acute or convalescent COVID-19.

The rearrangement uses TRBV6-1 and TRBJ2-1; 9 positions agree with TRBD2. V shed 2 bases and J 4 bases; nucleotides not matched to a gene: 3. This CDR3 spans 15 amino acids. From germline, CDR1 is MNHNS and CDR2 SASEGT. CDR3 in amino acids: CASSESGRTYNEQFF. The CDR3 coding sequence is TGTGCCAGCAGTGAAAGCGGGAGGACATACAATGAGCAGTTCTTC.

The chain joins TRBV27 to TRBJ1-2; 8 bases align to TRBD1. The germline gives CDR1 MNHEY, CDR2 SMNVEV (reference sequence). The junction had 7 bases not matched to a gene; V was cut back by 5 bases and J by 8 bases. The CDR3 is 13 residues long. CDR3 protein: CASSPQGAWGYTF. CDR3 nucleotides: TGTGCCAGCAGTCCTCAGGGGGCTTGGGGCTACACCTTC.

In regard to this clone: The same CDR3 is also encoded by other DNA sequences in this sample. The V call is TRBV30, the J call TRBJ1-2; tentative D call: TRBD1 (5 bases). Trimming took 0 bases from V and 2 from J, leaving 10 bases between them. The germline V gene encodes CDR1 GTSNPN and CDR2 SVGIG (reference sequence). The CDR3 runs 14 residues. The CDR3, as DNA: TGTGCCTGGAGTGTACAGGCCTCCAACTATGGCTACACCTTC. Translation: CAWSVQASNYGYTF.

For this clone: The DNA is omitted, as the CDR3 cannot be located on it reliably, and the CDR3 follows TCRdb's listing. The CDR3 reads CASSFGQGARTFF. The chain uses TRBV12-3 or TRBV12-4 and TRBJ1-1; TRBD1 is the table's D call, not checked against the DNA. The CDR3 is 13 residues long, counting both termini.

The chain has TRBV19 and TRBJ2-1; TRBD2 might be the D (6 bases). V was clipped by 7 bases and J by 0 bases, with 10 bases between them. Germline assignment: CDR1 LNHDA and CDR2 SQIVND (reference sequence). This CDR3 spans 14 amino acids. The CDR3 spells CASIGGISYNEQFF. CDR3 nucleotides: TGTGCCAGTATTGGAGGGATCTCCTACAATGAGCAGTTCTTC.

The V call is TRBV5-1, the J call TRBJ2-5; possibly TRBD1 for D (6 bases). V lost 5 bases and J lost 6, with 11 bases in between. The germline CDR1 and CDR2 sequences are SGHRS and YFSETQ. CDR3 length equals 12 residues. CDR3 coding DNA: TGCGCCAGCAGTTCGCAGGGGAAGACCCAGTACTTC. Its translation is CASSSQGKTQYF.

V is TRBV5-4 and J is TRBJ2-7; TRBD2 matches 9 bases. Germline-derived CDR1 and CDR2 are SGHNT and YYREEE (reference sequence). Losses at the gene ends were 0 bases for V and 2 bases for J; bases not matched to a gene: 9. The CDR3 has 17 amino acids. For the CDR3, the DNA is TGTGCCAGCAGCTTGGTCGGTGGTAGCGGGGGACCCTACGAGCAGTACTTC. It yields the protein CASSLVGGSGGPYEQYF.

The chain is built from TRBV4-3 and TRBJ1-5; D unresolved. This CDR3 region has 15 residues. V was pared by 2 bases and J by 0 bases, with 8 bases between. CDR1 is LGHNA and CDR2 is YSLEER in the germline V gene. CDR3 protein: CASSQSGNSNQPQHF. The CDR3 DNA reads as TGCGCCAGCAGCCAATCGGGGAATAGCAATCAGCCCCAGCATTTT.

The rearrangement uses TRBV21-1 and TRBJ2-7; whether TRBD1, the table's D call, matches the DNA was not checked. TRBV21-1 is a pseudogene locus. The CDR3 spans 15 residues. This CDR3 is CASSKVWGPAYEQYF. The CDR3 nucleotides read TGTGCCAGCAGCAAAGTTTGGGGGCCCGCTTACGAGCAGTACTTC.

This chain links TRBV19 with TRBJ2-3; possibly TRBD1 for D (6 bases). Germline-derived CDR1 and CDR2 are LNHDA and SQIVND (reference sequence). The CDR3 is made up of 13 amino acids. V lost 5 bases, J lost 3 bases, and 9 bases lay in between. DNA of the CDR3: TGTGCCAGTAGTGTCACAGGGACAGATACGCAGTATTTT. Translation gives CASSVTGTDTQYF. The complete variable domain, with remaining parts taken from reference TRBV19 and TRBJ2-3, reads DGGITQSPKYLFRKEGQNVTLSCEQNLNHDAMYWYRQDPGQGLRLIYYSQIVNDFQKGDIAEGYSVSREKKESFPLTVTSAQKNPTAFYLCASSVTGTDTQYFGPGTRLTVL.

V usage is TRBV6-6 and J usage is TRBJ1-5; 7 bases fit TRBD1. This CDR3 has 15 amino acids. Losses at the gene ends were 5 bases for V and 3 bases for J; bases not matched to a gene: 7. CDR1 MNHNY and CDR2 SVGAGI come from the germline V gene (reference sequence). The DNA for the CDR3 is TGTGCCAGCAGTAGATCCGGGACAGACAATCAGCCCCAGCATTTT. Its protein product is CASSRSGTDNQPQHF.

This sequence joins TRBV9 and TRBJ2-2, with D possibly TRBD1 on 5 matching bases. Germline CDR1 SGDLS, CDR2 YYNGEE. This CDR3 has 13 amino acids. Trimming took off 6 bases at V and 6 bases at J, with 12 bases between the two ends. The DNA for the CDR3 is TGTGCCAGCACCAACCAAGGGGCCGGGGAGCTGTTTTTT. It codes for CASTNQGAGELFF.

V usage is TRBV19 and J usage is TRBJ2-3, with 8 bases fitting TRBD2. Trimming removed 6 bases from V and 4 bases from J; junction bases left unmatched: 9. Germline V CDR1 and CDR2: LNHDA, SQIVND (reference sequence). The CDR3 is made up of 15 amino acids. The CDR3 DNA reads as TGTGCCAGTAGCCAAGCGGGAGTTGCGGCAGATACGCAGTATTTT. It translates to CASSQAGVAADTQYF.

This clone was recorded once. V usage is TRBV2 and J usage is TRBJ2-1; 9 nucleotides line up with TRBD1. V dropped 5 bases and J dropped 2; count of bases not matched to a gene: 13. The germline V gene encodes CDR1 SNHLY and CDR2 FYNNEI. CDR3 size: 18 residues. In nucleotides, the CDR3 is TGTGCCAGCAGTACTGTCCCGGGACAGGGAGGGACCTACAATGAGCAGTTCTTC. Its protein product is CASSTVPGQGGTYNEQFF.

V is TRBV3-1 (or the pseudogene TRBV3-2) and J is TRBJ1-2, with D tentatively TRBD1 (6 bases). The CDR3 has 15 residues. V was clipped by 2 bases and J by 0 bases, with 10 bases between them. Germline V gene lookup returns CDR1 LGHDT and CDR2 YNNKEL (reference sequence). CDR3 sequence: CASSQKTGPNYGYTF. The CDR3 bases are TGTGCCAGCAGCCAAAAGACAGGACCTAACTATGGCTACACCTTC.

This chain links TRBV6-1 with TRBJ2-5; 7 bases agree with TRBD2. Unmatched junction bases numbered 1, after V lost 5 bases and J lost 1 base. In germline, CDR1 is MNHNS, CDR2 SASEGT. The CDR3 totals 13 residues. Here the CDR3 reads CASSREVQETQYF. CDR3 bases: TGTGCCAGCAGTCGGGAGGTCCAAGAGACCCAGTACTTC.

The chain employs TRBV4-3 and TRBJ1-2, with a possible D match to TRBD1 (5 bases). Trimming removed 10 bases from V and 4 bases from J, with 22 bases in between. Germline-derived CDR1 and CDR2 are LGHNA and YSLEER. This CDR3 has 15 residues. CDR3 in DNA: TGCGCCATAACCTACCGCAGGGTCTTGGGCTATGGCTACACCTTC. As protein: CAITYRRVLGYGYTF.

The chain has TRBV10-3 and TRBJ2-2; weak D call: TRBD1 (6 bases). Germline-derived CDR1 and CDR2 are ENHRY and SYGVKD. The CDR3 runs to 13 residues. Trimming took off 9 bases at V and 7 bases at J, with 15 bases between the two ends. CDR3 nucleotide sequence: TGTGCCATTCGACAGGAGTTGGACGGGGAGCTGTTTTTT. It specifies CAIRQELDGELFF.

The chain employs TRBV24-1 and TRBJ1-5; 7 nucleotides line up with TRBD1. The V and J ends lost 4 bases and 7 bases, in that order; junction bases with no gene match: 9. Per the germline V gene, CDR1 is KGHDR and CDR2 is SFDVKD. The CDR3 runs to 15 residues. CDR3 residues: CATSERTGPDQPQHF. CDR3 coding DNA: TGTGCCACCAGTGAAAGGACAGGCCCCGACCAGCCCCAGCATTTT.

V gene TRBV7-2 combines with J gene TRBJ2-7, with TRBD2 matching over 7 bases. Germline values: CDR1 SGHTA, CDR2 FQGNSA. CDR3 length: 14 residues. V trimming: 5 bases; J trimming: 3 bases; junction bases outside the gene matches: 7. This CDR3 is CASSQMGLFYEQYF. The DNA of the CDR3 is TGTGCCAGCAGCCAAATGGGACTATTCTACGAGCAGTACTTC.

The chain couples TRBV2 to TRBJ1-5, with D tentatively TRBD1 (6 bases). V lost 6 bases and J lost 6, with 18 bases in between. CDR3 length: 15 residues. Germline CDR1 is SNHLY and CDR2 is FYNNEI. Here the CDR3 reads CASSDGTNPFQPQHF. In nucleotides, the CDR3 is TGTGCCAGCAGCGATGGGACAAACCCGTTTCAGCCCCAGCATTTT.

CDR3 DNA: TGCACCAGCAGCCAAGAGTCAGTCCGAAACACTGAAGCTTTCTTT. As protein: CTSSQESVRNTEAFF. The rearrangement links TRBV1 to TRBJ1-1; TRBD1 is the table's D call, not checked against the DNA. TRBV1 is described as a pseudogene. The CDR3 totals 15 residues.

This chain uses TRBV5-1 with TRBJ2-7, with TRBD2 matching 7 bases. J gave up 4 bases and V 5 bases, and 6 bases lay outside the gene matches. CDR1 and CDR2 (germline): SGHRS, YFSETQ. The CDR3 runs 13 residues. CDR3 region: CASSSERGYEQYF. The CDR3 coding sequence is TGCGCCAGCAGTTCCGAGCGGGGATACGAGCAGTACTTC. Full variable domain (rest looked up from reference TRBV5-1 and TRBJ2-7): KAGVTQTPRYLIKTRGQQVTLSCSPISGHRSVSWYQQTPGQGLQFLFEYFSETQRNKGNFPGRFSGRQFSNSRSEMNVSTLELGDSALYLCASSSERGYEQYFGPGTRLTVT.

V is TRBV7-2 and J is TRBJ2-2, with unresolved D. The V end lost 1 base, the J end lost 0 bases, and 9 bases lay between the germline ends. Germline-derived CDR1 and CDR2 are SGHTA and FQGNSA. The CDR3 extends over 16 amino acids. The CDR3 DNA reads TGTGCCAGCAGCTTAGTCGTCAGGACGAACACCGGGGAGCTGTTTTTT. As protein: CASSLVVRTNTGELFF.

This clone showed up many times. The CDR3, as DNA: TGTGCCAGCAGCTCCCTGAGGACTAACTATGGCTACACCTTC. Residues: CASSSLRTNYGYTF. The V gene is TRBV5-5, the J gene TRBJ1-2; no clear D. CDR1 and CDR2 from the germline V gene are SGHKS and YYEKEE (reference sequence). There are 14 residues in the CDR3. V was clipped by 3 bases and J by 0 bases, with 9 bases between them.

The chain combines TRBV5-1 with TRBJ2-7; 9 positions agree with TRBD1. Trimming cost V 3 bases and J 3 bases; bases outside gene matches: 7. Germline CDR1 is SGHRS and CDR2 is YFSETQ. CDR3 length equals 15 residues. The CDR3 is CASSSTGTGNYEQYF. In nucleotides, the CDR3 is TGCGCCAGCAGCTCCACCGGGACAGGGAACTACGAGCAGTACTTC.

The rearrangement joins TRBV7-8 to TRBJ1-2, with D possibly being TRBD1 (5 bases). Germline V lookup: CDR1 SGHVS, CDR2 FQNEAQ. V was pared by 5 bases and J by 9 bases, with 22 bases between. The CDR3 runs 15 residues. The CDR3 region is CASSAAAGLLVRYTF. The CDR3 nucleotides are TGTGCCAGCAGCGCCGCGGCGGGACTACTAGTGCGCTACACCTTC.

CDR3 in DNA: TGTGCCAGCAGCCAAGGTCCGTTCCCTGGAAACACCATATATTTT. Amino acid sequence: CASSQGPFPGNTIYF. This chain links TRBV3-1 (or the pseudogene TRBV3-2) with TRBJ1-3; the D is unclear. Germline V CDR1 and CDR2: LGHDT, YNNKEL (reference sequence). The CDR3 is made up of 15 amino acids. Trimming removed 1 base at V and 2 bases at J, with 9 bases between.

This clone came up a few times. The V gene is TRBV29-1, the J gene TRBJ1-2; no clear D gene. This CDR3 contains 13 residues. V was trimmed by 5 bases and J by 7 bases, leaving 17 bases between them. Germline CDR1 and CDR2: SQVTM and ANQGSEA. CDR3 coding DNA: TGCAGCGTTCGAGCCTCCACGTCCGGTGGCTACACCTTC. Protein: CSVRASTSGGYTF.

The J gene is TRBJ1-3, the V gene TRBV12-5, with D unresolved. V lost 3 bases to trimming and J lost 9 bases, with 9 bases between them. Germline V CDR1 and CDR2: LGHNT, FRNRAP. The CDR3 extends over 12 amino acids. Here the CDR3 DNA reads TGTGCTAGTGGTTTTGGCCGAGGCACCATATATTTT. Its protein product is CASGFGRGTIYF.

The rearrangement links TRBV10-2 to TRBJ2-4; D may be TRBD2 (6 bases). The ends were cut back, 4 bases at V and 4 bases at J, with 11 bases in the middle. Germline V lookup: CDR1 WSHSY, CDR2 SAAADI. This CDR3 has 14 amino acids. The CDR3 spells CASSAGRGKNIQYF. The CDR3 DNA sequence: TGCGCCAGCAGTGCAGGGCGGGGTAAAAACATTCAGTACTTC.

The rearrangement joins TRBV7-9 to TRBJ2-3; the match to TRBD2 covers 9 bases. Unmatched junction bases numbered 8, after V lost 4 bases and J lost 3 bases. CDR3 length equals 16 residues. Germline CDR1 and CDR2: SEHNR and FQNEAQ (reference sequence). The CDR3 region has the DNA TGTGCCAGCAGCTCCCCCATAGCGGGAGTAACAGATACGCAGTATTTT. This sequence encodes CASSSPIAGVTDTQYF.